These 14 T cell receptor beta chains came from one sample sequenced in a study of blood T cell repertoires in COVID-19. Profiled with immunoSEQ multiplex PCR; TCRdb holds only in-frame clones, not every one. Of about 170,000 clones in the sample, around 84% were seen once. The sample was peripheral blood. These receptors all come from a woman over 75 with COVID-19, enrolled during active disease.

The V and J genes are TRBV18 and TRBJ1-1; 9 bases are a match to TRBD1. J gave up 3 bases and V 3 bases, and 11 bases lay outside the gene matches. The CDR3 has 17 amino acids. Germline V gives CDR1 KGHSH, CDR2 LQKENI. The CDR3 sequence: CASSPQQGAGGDTEAFF. The CDR3 nucleotides are TGTGCCAGCTCACCTCAACAGGGGGCCGGAGGGGACACTGAAGCTTTCTTT.

The rearrangement links TRBV20-1 to TRBJ2-1; weak D call: TRBD1 (6 bases). Per germline, CDR1 DFQATT and CDR2 SNEGSKA (reference sequence). V was pared by 4 bases and J by 9 bases, with 19 bases between. The CDR3 sequence is 14 residues long. The CDR3 loop is CSAIDPGQTLEQFF. CDR3 in DNA: TGCAGTGCTATTGATCCCGGACAGACCCTTGAGCAGTTCTTC.

The chain is built from TRBV19 and TRBJ1-1, with 10 bases that match TRBD1. The CDR3 has 13 amino acids. J lost 6 bases, V lost 4 bases, and 2 bases had no gene match. Germline V gene lookup returns CDR1 LNHDA and CDR2 SQIVND (reference sequence). The CDR3 sequence is CASSTGQGAEAFF. In DNA form, the CDR3 reads TGTGCCAGTAGTACCGGACAGGGGGCTGAAGCTTTCTTT.

This clone appeared a single time. The chain links TRBV28 to TRBJ2-7; TRBD1 is a possible D gene (6 bases). V was trimmed by 10 bases and J by 2 bases, leaving 15 bases between them. Germline lookup yields CDR1 MDHEN and CDR2 SYDVKM. CDR3 length: 13 amino acids. CDR3 sequence (DNA): TGTGCCACAAACAGGGAATTACCCTACGAGCAGTACTTC. This sequence encodes CATNRELPYEQYF.

The genes are TRBV20-1 and TRBJ2-5, with a possible D match to TRBD1 (6 bases). The germline V and J ends were trimmed by 3 bases and 1 base, with 9 bases remaining between them. CDR1 DFQATT and CDR2 SNEGSKA come from the germline V gene (reference sequence). The CDR3 spans 13 residues. The CDR3 spells CSASRTAQETQYF. CDR3 bases: TGCAGTGCTAGTAGGACAGCCCAAGAGACCCAGTACTTC.

The chain joins TRBV19 to TRBJ2-1, with D maybe TRBD1 (5 bases). The germline gives CDR1 LNHDA, CDR2 SQIVND (reference sequence). Trimming stripped 4 bases from V and 5 bases from J, with 12 bases between. The CDR3 contains 14 residues. CDR3 nucleotides: TGTGCCAGTAGTAGTCAGGGAATGAACAATGAGCAGTTCTTC. It specifies CASSSQGMNNEQFF.

V usage is TRBV5-1 and J usage is TRBJ2-7, with 10 bases that match TRBD2. After removal of 4 bases from V and 6 bases from J, the junction contained 13 bases not matched to a gene. Germline V gene data show CDR1 as SGHRS and CDR2 as YFSETQ. This CDR3 contains 16 residues. The CDR3 DNA is TGCGCCAGCAGCGCCGATAGCGGGAGGCCTATGGGCGAGCAGTACTTC. Translation gives CASSADSGRPMGEQYF.

V and J are TRBV3-1 (or the pseudogene TRBV3-2) and TRBJ2-7; D perhaps matches TRBD2 (6 bases). V dropped 0 bases and J dropped 7 bases, with 19 bases sitting between them. This CDR3 region has 16 residues. The V gene's germline CDR1 is LGHDT and CDR2 YNNKEL (reference sequence). The CDR3 loop reads CASSQEALAVPREQYF. The DNA for the CDR3 is TGTGCCAGCAGCCAAGAGGCACTAGCTGTGCCGAGAGAGCAGTACTTC.

The rearrangement joins TRBV7-2 to TRBJ1-2; TRBD1 might be the D (5 bases). V lost 5 bases and J 6 bases, leaving 19 bases between the germline ends. Germline-derived CDR1 and CDR2 are SGHTA and FQGNSA. The CDR3 is 15 amino acids. The CDR3: CASSPNQQVIHGYTF. CDR3 bases: TGTGCCAGCAGCCCAAATCAACAGGTCATACATGGCTACACCTTC.

This sequence joins TRBV11-2 and TRBJ2-1; 14 bases are a match to TRBD2. The CDR3 consists of 15 residues. J lost 10 bases, V lost 4 bases, and 6 bases had no gene match. CDR1 and CDR2 from the germline V gene are SGHAT and FQNNGV. The CDR3 DNA reads TGTGCCAGCAGCTACGGGACTAGCGGGAGCTGGGAGCAGTTCTTC. Amino acids: CASSYGTSGSWEQFF. Looking up the rest from reference TRBV11-2 and TRBJ2-1 gives the full variable domain: EAGVAQSPRYKIIEKRQSVAFWCNPISGHATLYWYQQILGQGPKLLIQFQNNGVVDDSQLPKDRFSAERLKGVDSTLKIQPAKLEDSAVYLCASSYGTSGSWEQFFGPGTRLTVL.

The chain has TRBV10-2 and TRBJ2-7; perhaps TRBD1 as D (6 bases). Trimming left V 8 bases short and J 5 bases short, with 10 bases between. CDR3 length: 11 amino acids. Per germline, CDR1 WSHSY and CDR2 SAAADI. The CDR3 loop reads CASVRGDEQYF. The CDR3 DNA reads as TGCGCCAGCGTCAGGGGCGACGAGCAGTACTTC.

This chain uses TRBV6-2 or TRBV6-3 with TRBJ1-5; 7 bases fit TRBD1. The CDR3 is 15 residues long. V lost 6 bases to trimming and J lost 5 bases; unmatched junction nucleotides: 10. CDR1 is MNHEY and CDR2 is SVGEGT in the germline V gene. The CDR3 sequence is CASSIPGQTYQPQHF. CDR3 bases: TGTGCCAGCAGCATCCCGGGACAGACTTATCAGCCCCAGCATTTT.

The chain uses TRBV19 and TRBJ2-3; the D gene is possibly TRBD2 (5 bases). The CDR3 length is 14 residues. V was trimmed by 3 bases and J by 0 bases, leaving 7 bases between them. CDR1 and CDR2 (germline): LNHDA, SQIVND (reference sequence). Here the CDR3 DNA reads TGTGCCAGTAGTATCGGGGATAGCACAGATACGCAGTATTTT. Its protein is CASSIGDSTDTQYF.

The J gene is TRBJ2-1, the V gene TRBV5-4; D remains ambiguous. The CDR3 runs to 13 residues. The germline gives CDR1 SGHNT, CDR2 YYREEE (reference sequence). The V gene lost 1 base and the J gene lost 5 bases, with 7 bases spanning the gap. The CDR3 is CASSLTANNEQFF. The CDR3 nucleotides are TGTGCCAGCAGCTTGACAGCTAACAATGAGCAGTTCTTC.